These T cell receptor beta chains were read from a single sample in a study of neoadjuvant anti-PD-1 for oral cavity cancer. Repertoires were generated with immunoSEQ multiplex PCR, while TCRdb's copy carries only in-frame clones and drops some. The sample carries about 7,600 clones, around 49% recorded once. Sequenced material: tumor tissue, taken before nivolumab (anti-PD-1) treatment. The origin of the receptors is a person between 40 and 85 years old with oral cavity squamous cell carcinoma. Each CDR3 is given with its conserved first and last residue. A D gene is named only where the DNA matches it firmly. Some rows have no size entry. The others give once, few or many, or a class for an expanded clone.

CDR3: CASNVGGGSEAFF; DNA: TGTGCCAGCAACGTGGGAGGGGGCTCTGAAGCTTTCTTT; J: TRBJ1-1; V: TRBV6-1; D: TRBD1; size: once
CDR3: CASSPTSYNEQFF; DNA: TGTGCCAGCAGCCCTACTAGCTACAATGAGCAGTTCTTC; J: TRBJ2-1; V: TRBV6-5; D: -; size: -
CDR3: CASSLAERGGSGANVLTF; DNA: TGTGCCAGCAGCTTAGCGGAGAGGGGGGGCTCTGGGGCCAACGTCCTGACTTTC; J: TRBJ2-6; V: TRBV7-6; D: -; size: -
CDR3: CASSLLAGTGNEQFF; DNA: TGTGCCAGCAGCTTACTAGCGGGAACAGGGAATGAGCAGTTCTTC; J: TRBJ2-1; V: TRBV5-4; D: TRBD2; size: -
CDR3: CASSPPNRALETQYF; DNA: TGTGCCAGCTCACCACCGAACAGGGCGTTGGAGACCCAGTACTTC; J: TRBJ2-5; V: TRBV18; D: -; size: -
CDR3: CASRPTGEGMNTEAFF; DNA: TGTGCCAGCAGACCAACAGGGGAAGGGATGAACACTGAAGCTTTCTTT; J: TRBJ1-1; V: TRBV28; D: TRBD1; size: -
CDR3: CASTRVERNTEAFF; DNA: TGTGCCAGCACCCGAGTCGAGCGGAACACTGAAGCTTTCTTT; J: TRBJ1-1; V: TRBV7-9; D: -; size: few
CDR3: CAWSGRGNQPQHF; DNA: TGTGCCTGGAGTGGACGGGGAAATCAGCCCCAGCATTTT; J: TRBJ1-5; V: TRBV30; D: -; size: few
CDR3: CASSLLTATRFSGNTIYF; DNA: TGTGCCAGCAGCTTGCTGACAGCGACTCGCTTCTCTGGAAACACCATATATTTT; J: TRBJ1-3; V: TRBV5-6; D: -; size: -
CDR3: CASSLEGAWDTGELFF; DNA: TGCGCCAGCAGCTTGGAGGGGGCCTGGGACACCGGGGAGCTGTTTTTT; J: TRBJ2-2; V: TRBV5-1; D: TRBD1; size: -
CDR3: CASSEIWSQPQHF; DNA: TGTGCCAGCAGCGAGATTTGGAGTCAGCCCCAGCATTTT; J: TRBJ1-5; V: TRBV27; D: -; size: -
CDR3: CASSLGDRLYNEQFF; DNA: TGTGCCAGCAGTTTAGGGGACAGGCTATACAATGAGCAGTTCTTC; J: TRBJ2-1; V: TRBV28; D: TRBD1; size: -
CDR3: CASSLDLKTQYF; DNA: TGTGCCAGCAGTTTGGACTTGAAGACCCAGTACTTC; J: TRBJ2-5; V: TRBV6-1; D: -; size: -
CDR3: CASLSSTGERSDGYTF; DNA: TGTGCCAGCTTGTCTTCCACAGGGGAAAGGTCTGATGGCTACACCTTC; J: TRBJ1-2; V: TRBV28; D: TRBD1; size: few
CDR3: CASSQDPSASHTDTQYF; DNA: TGTGCCAGCAGCCAAGATCCTTCCGCTAGCCACACAGATACGCAGTATTTT; J: TRBJ2-3; V: TRBV4-2; D: -; size: -
CDR3: CASSHHNGSYNEQFF; DNA: TGTGCCAGCAGCCATCACAACGGGAGTTACAATGAGCAGTTCTTC; J: TRBJ2-1; V: TRBV7-9; D: -; size: -
CDR3: CASSPTDRRANVLTF; DNA: TGTGCCAGCAGCCCTACAGATCGAAGGGCCAACGTCCTGACTTTC; J: TRBJ2-6; V: TRBV5-6; D: -; size: few
CDR3: CASTGTPGFNEQFF; DNA: TGTGCCAGCACCGGGACTCCCGGTTTCAATGAGCAGTTCTTC; J: TRBJ2-1; V: TRBV7-2; D: -; size: once
CDR3: CASSLGAETSGSRDTQYF; DNA: TGTGCCAGCAGCTTGGGGGCGGAAACTAGCGGGAGCCGAGATACGCAGTATTTT; J: TRBJ2-3; V: TRBV5-5; D: TRBD2; size: -
CDR3: CASSPPGDSRGNEQFF; DNA: TGTGCCAGCTCACCCCCCGGGGACAGTAGGGGCAATGAGCAGTTCTTC; J: TRBJ2-1; V: TRBV18; D: TRBD1; size: -
CDR3: CASSGGNRVEQYF; DNA: TGCGCCAGCAGCGGGGGTAACAGGGTCGAGCAGTACTTC; J: TRBJ2-7; V: TRBV5-1; D: -; size: -
CDR3: CSVEDQSRRSYNEQFF; DNA: TGCAGCGTTGAAGATCAGAGCCGACGCTCCTACAATGAGCAGTTCTTC; J: TRBJ2-1; V: TRBV29-1; D: -; size: -
CDR3: CASSFSVSSNQPQHF; DNA: TGTGCCAGCAGTTTCTCGGTTAGCAGCAATCAGCCCCAGCATTTT; J: TRBJ1-5; V: TRBV28; D: -; size: few
CDR3: CASSQPDRANQPQHF; DNA: TGCGCCAGCAGCCAACCTGACAGGGCAAATCAGCCCCAGCATTTT; J: TRBJ1-5; V: TRBV4-1; D: TRBD1; size: medium-sized
CDR3: CASSVLYEQYF; DNA: TGCGCCAGCAGTGTCCTCTACGAGCAGTACTTC; J: TRBJ2-7; V: TRBV10-2; D: -; size: -
CDR3: CASSEAELVDLRAKNIQYF; DNA: TGTGCCAGCAGTGAAGCGGAGCTCGTGGACCTAAGAGCCAAAAACATTCAGTACTTC; J: TRBJ2-4; V: TRBV6-1; D: -; size: -
CDR3: CASSKTSGPNTGELFF; DNA: TGTGCCAGCAGCAAGACTAGCGGCCCGAACACCGGGGAGCTGTTTTTT; J: TRBJ2-2; V: TRBV9; D: TRBD2; size: -
CDR3: CASSLSPGQSLGKLFF; DNA: TGTGCCAGCAGTTTATCGCCGGGACAGTCCTTAGGAAAACTGTTTTTT; J: TRBJ1-4; V: TRBV27; D: TRBD1; size: few
CDR3: CSVRESTNYGYTF; DNA: TGCAGCGTGCGGGAATCTACTAACTATGGCTACACCTTC; J: TRBJ1-2; V: TRBV29-1; D: -; size: few
CDR3: CSASGSYEQYF; DNA: TGCAGTGCTAGCGGGTCCTACGAGCAGTACTTC; J: TRBJ2-7; V: TRBV20-1; D: -; size: few
CDR3: CASTSGQDYEQYF; DNA: TGTGCCAGCACCTCGGGACAAGACTACGAGCAGTACTTC; J: TRBJ2-7; V: TRBV2; D: -; size: -
CDR3: CASSPEGGAGNQPQHF; DNA: TGTGCCAGCAGTCCCGAGGGGGGCGCGGGCAATCAGCCCCAGCATTTT; J: TRBJ1-5; V: TRBV2; D: -; size: -
CDR3: CASSLSSSNTEAFF; DNA: TGTGCCAGCAGCCTCTCTTCCTCGAACACTGAAGCTTTCTTT; J: TRBJ1-1; V: TRBV7-9; D: -; size: -
CDR3: CSAGVDEQFF; DNA: TGCAGTGCCGGGGTGGATGAGCAGTTCTTC; J: TRBJ2-1; V: TRBV20-1; D: -; size: few
CDR3: CASKDRTLAKNIQYF; DNA: TGTGCCAGTAAGGACAGAACCTTAGCCAAAAACATTCAGTACTTC; J: TRBJ2-4; V: TRBV19; D: -; size: -
CDR3: CASSSANRGSYEQYF; DNA: TGTGCCAGCAGTAGCGCTAACCGGGGCTCCTACGAGCAGTACTTC; J: TRBJ2-7; V: TRBV25-1; D: -; size: -
CDR3: CASSLKGISNTEAFF; DNA: TGTGCCAGCAGCTTAAAGGGGATCTCGAACACTGAAGCTTTCTTT; J: TRBJ1-1; V: TRBV7-9; D: -; size: few
CDR3: CASSPSAGAPTDTQYF; DNA: TGTGCCAGCAGCCCCTCGGCGGGAGCCCCCACAGATACGCAGTATTTT; J: TRBJ2-3; V: TRBV27; D: TRBD2; size: -
CDR3: CASSLDAVNTEAFF; DNA: TGTGCCAGCAGCTTAGACGCGGTGAACACTGAAGCTTTCTTT; J: TRBJ1-1; V: TRBV11-2; D: -; size: -
CDR3: CASSIAGADTQYF; DNA: TGTGCCAGTAGTATAGCGGGAGCGGATACGCAGTATTTT; J: TRBJ2-3; V: TRBV19; D: -; size: once
CDR3: CASSPGDGFNYGYTF; DNA: TGTGCCAGCAGCCCCGGGGACGGCTTTAACTATGGCTACACCTTC; J: TRBJ1-2; V: TRBV7-9; D: -; size: -